The 3 T cell receptor beta chains listed next were all sequenced from one sample in a study of T cell repertoires in cytomegalovirus infection (dated by TCRdb to between 2018 and 2021). The sample was run on an Illumina HiSeq 1500. Using fastp at Q25 and MiXCR, TCRdb reprocessed the public reads and kept productive beta chains. Each entry merges the rows of one CDR3 protein and shows their most common DNA and genes. Recorded for this sample are some 680,000 distinct CDR3 sequences; less than 40% of them occurred a single time. The top ten clonotypes cover under 3.5% of the sample. Sequenced material: PBMCs. The source is a human donor in good health (CMV status not recorded). Some clones in this sample may be carry-over from other donors' samples.

Details on this clonotype: A junction boundary mismatches the germline segment, possibly from a read error. V gene TRBV28 combines with J gene TRBJ1-5; 9 bases match TRBD1. The CDR3 is 15 amino acids. Germline lookup yields CDR1 MDHEN and CDR2 SYDVKM. The CDR3 coding sequence is TGTACCAGCAGCCCGGCCGGGACAGGGCATCAGCCCCAGCATTTT. Translated, it gives CTSSPAGTGHQPQHF.

This clonotype has more than one count but fewer than ten. V gene TRBV7-2 combines with J gene TRBJ2-1; 13 positions match TRBD2. Per the germline V gene, CDR1 is SGHTA and CDR2 is FQGNSA. V lost 1 base to trimming and J lost 4 bases; unmatched junction nucleotides: 4. The CDR3 has 17 residues. The DNA of the CDR3 is TGTGCCAGCAGCTTAGTCGGGACTAGCGGGGAATACAATGAGCAGTTCTTC. The encoded protein is CASSLVGTSGEYNEQFF.

This clonotype was counted between two and nine times. The chain has TRBV6-5 and TRBJ1-1, with a possible D match to TRBD1 (6 bases). Trimming removed 0 bases at V and 7 bases at J, with 9 bases between. The CDR3 consists of 13 residues. Germline V CDR1 and CDR2: MNHEY, SVGAGI. CDR3 region: CASSYSTGLEAFF. The CDR3 nucleotides are TGTGCCAGCAGTTACTCGACAGGTCTTGAAGCTTTCTTT.